These T cell receptor beta chains were read from a single sample in a study of Graves' ophthalmopathy and Graves' hyperthyroidism. TCRdb reanalysed the multiplex PCR reads using MiXCR and keeps one entry per CDR3 protein. The sample includes approximately 460,000 distinct CDR3 sequences, roughly 14% of them seen just once. The source material was blood. The receptors here all came from a woman aged 30 to 39 with Graves' ophthalmopathy. CDR3s include the opening cysteine and the closing phenylalanine or tryptophan. A D gene is named only where the DNA matches it firmly. Some rows mark clone size as missing; the rest say once, few, many or name a class of expanded clone.

clone size	V gene	D gene	CDR3 length	J gene	CDR3 DNA	CDR3 protein
many	TRBV7-3	TRBD1	15	TRBJ2-2	TGTGCCAGCAGCCGAGGACAGGGCGGGACCGGGGAGCTGTTTTTT	CASSRGQGGTGELFF
many	TRBV28	NA	18	TRBJ1-5	TGTGCCAGCAGTTTTCTACTACAACTCCCGAGTAGCAATCAGCCCCAGCATTTT	CASSFLLQLPSSNQPQHF
NA	TRBV6-1	NA	12	TRBJ1-5	TGTGCCAGACTACGGGACAATCAGCCCCAGCATTTT	CARLRDNQPQHF
NA	TRBV15	NA	15	TRBJ1-5	TGTGCCACCAGCAGAGATCAAGGTGCCAATCAGCCCCAGCATTTT	CATSRDQGANQPQHF
NA	TRBV11-3	NA	15	TRBJ2-5	TGTGCCAGCAGCAGGGGACTGAGGCAGCAAGAGACCCAGTACTTC	CASSRGLRQQETQYF
many	TRBV20-1	NA	14	TRBJ2-5	TGCAGTGCTCGCGTCACAGCCAACCAAGAGACCCAGTACTTC	CSARVTANQETQYF
few	TRBV7-9	TRBD1	14	TRBJ2-2	TGTGCCAGCAGCCTCGGACAGGGAGGCGGGGAGCTGTTTTTT	CASSLGQGGGELFF
many	TRBV27	NA	15	TRBJ1-5	TGTGCCAGCAGTTTAGGGCCACTTTTTGATCAGCCCCAGCATTTT	CASSLGPLFDQPQHF
many	TRBV30	NA	14	TRBJ2-2	TGTGCCTGGAGTTACGGGCAGGGTGCCGGGGAGCTGTTTTTT	CAWSYGQGAGELFF
many	TRBV12-3/TRBV12-4	NA	15	TRBJ1-5	TGTGCCAGCAGTTTAGGGGTAAAAGGCAATCAGCCCCAGCATTTT	CASSLGVKGNQPQHF